This TCR beta chain is drawn from a study of T cell responses to AZD1222 COVID-19 vaccine. Study-wide findings and caveats: Donors were largely white British and mainly female; clonal diversity was possibly underestimated. Sampled repertoires all dated from after the peak T cell response.

The junction had 13 bases not matched to a gene; V was cut back by 5 bases and J by 4 bases. Germline V gene data show CDR1 as GTSNPN and CDR2 as SVGIG (reference sequence). This CDR3 spans 17 amino acids. Of note for this clone: What it binds is unknown.

Produced via immunoSEQ multiplex PCR; TCRdb's table is partial and in-frame only. The sample has under 130,000 clones; roughly 90% are singletons. The gene calls are TRBV30 and TRBJ2-3, with 12 bases that match TRBD2. Sequenced material: peripheral blood, taken on day 0 of AZD1222 vaccination. The sequence was collected from an adult in good health. CDR3 sequence (DNA): TGTGCCTGGGATATCGCCAGGACTAGCGGGAAAGCAGATACGCAGTATTTT. Protein product: CAWDIARTSGKADTQYF. Full variable domain (remainder filled in from reference TRBV30 and TRBJ2-3): SQTIHQWPATLVQPVGSPLSLECTVEGTSNPNLYWYRQAAGRGLQLLFYSVGIGQISSEVPQNLSASRPQDRQFILSSKKLLLSDSGFYLCAWDIARTSGKADTQYFGPGTRLTVL.